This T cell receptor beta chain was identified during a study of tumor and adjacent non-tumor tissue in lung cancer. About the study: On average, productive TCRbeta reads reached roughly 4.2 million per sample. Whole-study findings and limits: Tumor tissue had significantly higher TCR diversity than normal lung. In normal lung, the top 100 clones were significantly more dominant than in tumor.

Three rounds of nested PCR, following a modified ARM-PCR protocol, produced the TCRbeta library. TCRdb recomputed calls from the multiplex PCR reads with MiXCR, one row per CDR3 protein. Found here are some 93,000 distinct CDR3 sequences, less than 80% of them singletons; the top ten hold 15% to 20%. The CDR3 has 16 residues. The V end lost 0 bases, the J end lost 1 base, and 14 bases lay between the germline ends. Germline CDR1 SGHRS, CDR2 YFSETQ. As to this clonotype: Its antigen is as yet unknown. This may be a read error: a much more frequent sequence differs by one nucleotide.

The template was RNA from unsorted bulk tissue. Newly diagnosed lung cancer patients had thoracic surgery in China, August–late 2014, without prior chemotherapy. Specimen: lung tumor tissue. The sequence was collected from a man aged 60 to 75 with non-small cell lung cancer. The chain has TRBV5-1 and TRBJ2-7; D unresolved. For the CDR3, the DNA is TGCGCCAGCAGCTTGGTGCCGGGCAGTAGGTCCTACGAGCAGTACTTC. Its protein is CASSLVPGSRSYEQYF.